The TCR beta chain described here comes from a study of persistence of HIV-infected CD4 T cells. This was the immunoSEQ version 4 assay in survey mode. The table came from immunoSEQ multiplex PCR; TCRdb's copy has only in-frame clones and leaves some out. The top ten clones hold 1% of a sample with 43,000 or so clones, 80% to 90% of them seen once. This clone was recorded once. Antigen: not known. Looked up from germline, CDR1 is MNHEY and CDR2 is SVGAGI. The CDR3 is 14 residues long. The V end lost 4 bases, the J end lost 4 bases, and 11 bases lay between the germline ends. Nonspecific anti-CD3/anti-CD28 bead stimulation represents the broad CD4+ T cell repertoire. Responding CD4+ T cells were sorted by upregulation of both CD40 ligand and CD69. Donors had CD4+ T cell counts above 400 cells/uL and were CMV-seropositive. CD8+ T cells were removed from PBMCs prior to stimulation.

The material sequenced was CD4+ T cells sorted from PBMCs after approximately 20-hour stimulation, taken from a patient who received antiretroviral therapy. The rearrangement joins TRBV6-5 to TRBJ2-1, with a tentative D call TRBD1 (6 bases). The sequence derives from an adult man with HIV who was CMV-seropositive. The CDR3 region has the DNA TGTGCCAGCAGTTCGGGACACCGGTACAATGAGCAGTTCTTC. Translation gives CASSSGHRYNEQFF.